The T cell receptor beta chain under discussion was sequenced for a study of pediatric ulcerative colitis. Study findings and constraints: A couple of patients' blood samples yielded substantially fewer templates. Acute severe colitis showed lower rectal diversity from clonal expansions.

This table comes from immunoSEQ multiplex PCR, and its TCRdb copy is limited to in-frame clones, with some not included. The data show some 37,000 clones, about three quarters seen once. The germline V gene has CDR1 SGHNT and CDR2 YYREEE (reference sequence). V lost 0 bases, J lost 2 bases, and 8 bases lay in between. CDR3 length: 14 amino acids. Worth noting for this clone: No antigen is known for it.

During colonoscopy, one to two rectal pinch biopsies were collected. The TCR originated in a boy under 18 with moderate ulcerative colitis. Sequencing used gut tissue. The chain carries TRBV5-4 and TRBJ2-5; the D call may be TRBD1 or TRBD2 (5 bases each). The CDR3 is CASSLGDLQETQYF. The CDR3 nucleotides read TGTGCCAGCAGCTTGGGGGACCTACAAGAGACCCAGTACTTC.